The clone carrying this T cell receptor beta chain was observed at least ten times. What it binds is unknown. Amplification of TCR beta CDR3 regions was performed using RNA transcripts as template. With the HTBI primer set, the TCR CDR3 went through a first round of RT-PCR. A single record per CDR3 protein comes from TCRdb applying MiXCR to the multiplex PCR reads. The sample has hundreds of thousands of distinct CDR3 sequences; more than 13% are singletons. The data belong to a study of T cells in Graves' hyperthyroidism and ophthalmopathy. Overall study findings and caveats: Blood also contained most expanded thyroid clonotypes above 0.001.

Orbital computed tomography, thyroid ultrasound, serum thyroxine and TRAb, and clinical symptoms together informed the diagnoses. After removal of 5 bases from V and 3 bases from J, the junction contained 10 bases not matched to a gene. Per germline, CDR1 DFQATT and CDR2 SNEGSKA (reference sequence). The CDR3 runs to 17 residues. The sequencing sample was made of blood. The V gene is TRBV20-1, the J gene TRBJ2-7, with 16 bases matching TRBD2. The clonotype was recovered from a man aged 45-60 years with Graves' ophthalmopathy. CDR3 protein: CSASGTSGREGRYEQYF. CDR3 bases: TGCAGTGCTTCCGGGACTAGCGGGAGGGAGGGCCGCTACGAGCAGTACTTC.